Following are 2 T cell receptor beta chains from one sample sequenced in a study of neoadjuvant anti-PD-1 for oral cavity cancer. Time point indicated: after neoadjuvant nivolumab, at surgical resection. Some clones are missing from TCRdb's copy, which holds only in-frame ones; the method was immunoSEQ multiplex PCR. The table has approximately 8,400 clones, about 80% seen once; the top ten hold around 4%. The sample consisted of PBMCs, taken after nivolumab (anti-PD-1) treatment. The receptors shown here come from a person aged 40-85 years with oral cavity squamous cell carcinoma.

The CDR3 loop is CASAGGGSSYEQYF. The CDR3, as DNA: TGTGCCAGCGCTGGGGGCGGCAGCTCCTACGAGCAGTACTTC. This chain connects TRBV2 to TRBJ2-7, with D perhaps TRBD1 (6 bases). The germline V gene has CDR1 SNHLY and CDR2 FYNNEI. Trimming took 8 bases from V and 0 from J, leaving 14 bases between them. This CDR3 is built from 14 residues.

The CDR3 spells CASSQVQGKDEQYF. CDR3 nucleotide sequence: TGTGCCAGCAGCCAAGTACAGGGGAAGGACGAGCAGTACTTC. This chain uses TRBV4-2 with TRBJ2-7, with 7 bases fitting TRBD1. From germline, CDR1 is LGHNA and CDR2 YNFKEQ. This CDR3 is built from 14 residues. After removal of 1 base from V and 5 bases from J, the junction contained 5 bases not matched to a gene.